Listed here are 9 T cell receptor beta chains from one sample, sequenced in a study of beta chain features in type 1 diabetes. For these TCRs, the target antigens are not known. Findings and caveats of the study: In every one of the four CD4+ subsets, TCRB CDR3s were moderately but significantly shorter in Type 1 diabetes patients.

The entirety of the isolated RNA underwent reverse transcription, so expressed TCRB transcripts were sequenced. Generated by immunoSEQ multiplex PCR, the TCRdb table keeps only in-frame clones and is missing some. The repertoire includes under 150,000 clones, roughly a sixth of them detected once, and 2% to 3% sits in the top ten. The sample was central memory CD4+ T cells from blood. Receptor source: a man aged 18 to 30 with type 1 diabetes.

This clone was seen a few times. The chain is built from TRBV6-5 and TRBJ2-5, with 10 bases identical to TRBD2. The CDR3 is 15 residues long. Germline loops: CDR1 MNHEY, CDR2 SVGAGI. V was clipped by 2 bases and J by 5 bases; unmatched bases: 5. CDR3 in amino acids: CASSYERGGGETQYF. The CDR3 DNA is TGTGCCAGCAGTTACGAGCGGGGGGGCGGGGAGACCCAGTACTTC.

In this sample, this clone turned up many times. V gene TRBV7-2 combines with J gene TRBJ2-6; a possible D gene is TRBD1 (5 bases). CDR1 is SGHTA and CDR2 is FQGNSA in the germline V gene. V lost 1 base to trimming and J lost 0 bases, with 16 bases between them. This CDR3 has 19 residues. CDR3 nucleotide sequence: TGTGCCAGCAGCTTAGTTGTAAGGGGCCGCCACTCTGGGGCCAACGTCCTGACTTTC. Residues: CASSLVVRGRHSGANVLTF.

The chain combines TRBV4-2 with TRBJ2-1; D call uncertain. The V end was cut by 0 bases, the J end by 6 bases, with 12 bases between. The CDR3 contains 15 residues. Germline CDR1 LGHNA, CDR2 YNFKEQ. CDR3 nucleotide sequence: TGTGCCAGCAGCCAAGAACCCAGTAGGAGCAATGAGCAGTTCTTC. Amino acid sequence: CASSQEPSRSNEQFF.

This clone was counted between two and nine times. This chain uses TRBV2 with TRBJ2-3; D call uncertain. Germline CDR1 and CDR2: SNHLY and FYNNEI. Trimming left V 7 bases short and J 5 bases short, with 13 bases between. CDR3 length equals 13 residues. The CDR3 sequence is CASIPKVEDTQYF. CDR3 DNA: TGTGCCAGCATTCCCAAGGTGGAAGATACGCAGTATTTT.

This clone was found many times. CDR3 sequence reads: CAWSRESLSSGEQYF. The CDR3 nucleotides are TGTGCCTGGAGCAGGGAAAGCCTTAGCTCCGGCGAGCAGTACTTC. The chain combines TRBV30 with TRBJ2-7; maybe TRBD1 (5 bases). In germline, CDR1 is GTSNPN, CDR2 SVGIG (reference sequence). This CDR3 spans 15 amino acids. V was clipped by 3 bases and J by 6 bases, with 21 bases between them.

This chain links TRBV27 with TRBJ2-3; 11 bases are shared with TRBD2. The CDR3 is 15 amino acids. Germline V gene sequence: CDR1 MNHEY, CDR2 SMNVEV (reference sequence). J gave up 5 bases and V 1 base, and 2 bases lay outside the gene matches. The CDR3 loop is CASSLLAGGGDTQYF. CDR3 nucleotide sequence: TGTGCCAGCAGTTTATTAGCGGGAGGGGGAGATACGCAGTATTTT.

As regards this clone: One end of the junction does not line up with germline, which may come from a read error. The chain uses TRBV6-5 and TRBJ1-1; D gene unclear. Germline V gene sequence: CDR1 MNHEY, CDR2 SVGAGI. This CDR3 is built from 14 residues. This CDR3 is CAISESGGNTEAFF. As DNA, the CDR3 is TGTGCCATCAGTGAGTCTGGCGGGAACACTGAAGCTTTCTTT.

This chain links TRBV29-1 with TRBJ1-1; D is unclear. This CDR3 contains 13 residues. V lost 6 bases to trimming and J lost 1 base, with 12 bases between them. Germline V CDR1 and CDR2: SQVTM, ANQGSEA. The CDR3 region is CSVKRGSNTEAFF. The CDR3 DNA follows: TGCAGCGTCAAGCGGGGATCGAACACTGAAGCTTTCTTT.

The table lists this clone with a few counts. This chain connects TRBV7-2 to TRBJ1-1, with D perhaps TRBD1 (5 bases). Trimming took 2 bases from V and 4 from J, leaving 14 bases between them. This CDR3 region has 15 residues. Germline CDR1 and CDR2: SGHTA and FQGNSA. The CDR3 sequence: CASSLLRGWGTEAFF. CDR3 sequence (DNA): TGTGCCAGCAGCTTATTGCGGGGCTGGGGCACTGAAGCTTTCTTT.